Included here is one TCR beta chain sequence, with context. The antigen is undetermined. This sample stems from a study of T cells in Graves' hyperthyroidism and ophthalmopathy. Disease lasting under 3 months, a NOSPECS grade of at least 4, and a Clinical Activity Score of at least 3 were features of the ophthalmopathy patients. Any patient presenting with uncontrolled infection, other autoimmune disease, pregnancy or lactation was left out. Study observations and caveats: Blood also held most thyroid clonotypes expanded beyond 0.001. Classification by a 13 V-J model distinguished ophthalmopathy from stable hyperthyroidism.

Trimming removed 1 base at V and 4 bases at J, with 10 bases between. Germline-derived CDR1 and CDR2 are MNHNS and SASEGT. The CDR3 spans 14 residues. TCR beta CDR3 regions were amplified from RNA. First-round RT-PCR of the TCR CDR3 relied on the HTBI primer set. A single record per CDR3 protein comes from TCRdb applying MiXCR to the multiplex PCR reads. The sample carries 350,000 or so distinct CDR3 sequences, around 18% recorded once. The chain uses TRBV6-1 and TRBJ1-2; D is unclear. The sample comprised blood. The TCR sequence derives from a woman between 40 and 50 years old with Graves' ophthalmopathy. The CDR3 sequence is CASSEDAGLYGYTF. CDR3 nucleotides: TGTGCCAGCAGTGAAGATGCAGGCCTCTATGGCTACACCTTC.